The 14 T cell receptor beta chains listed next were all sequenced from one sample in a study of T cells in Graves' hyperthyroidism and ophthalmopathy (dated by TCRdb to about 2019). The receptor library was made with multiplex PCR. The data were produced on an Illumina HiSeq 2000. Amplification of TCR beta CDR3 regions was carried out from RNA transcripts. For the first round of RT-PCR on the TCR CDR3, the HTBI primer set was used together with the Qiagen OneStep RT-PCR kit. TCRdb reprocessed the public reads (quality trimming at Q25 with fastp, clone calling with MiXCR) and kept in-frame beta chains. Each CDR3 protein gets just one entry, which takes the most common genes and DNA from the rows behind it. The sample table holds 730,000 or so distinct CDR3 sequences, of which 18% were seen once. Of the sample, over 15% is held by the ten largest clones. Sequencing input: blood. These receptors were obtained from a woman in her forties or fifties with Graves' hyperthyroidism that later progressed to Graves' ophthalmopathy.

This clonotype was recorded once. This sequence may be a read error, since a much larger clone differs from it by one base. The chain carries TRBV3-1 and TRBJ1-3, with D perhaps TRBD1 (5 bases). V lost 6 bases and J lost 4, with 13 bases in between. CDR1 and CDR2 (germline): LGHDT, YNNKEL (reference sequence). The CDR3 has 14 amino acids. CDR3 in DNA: TGTGCCAGCAGAGCCAGGGCGGGGGGAAACACCATATATTTT. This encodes CASRARAGGNTIYF.

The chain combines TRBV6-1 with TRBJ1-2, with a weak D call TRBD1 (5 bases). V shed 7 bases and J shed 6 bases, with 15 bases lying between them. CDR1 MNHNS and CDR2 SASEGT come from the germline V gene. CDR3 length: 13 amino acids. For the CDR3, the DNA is TGTGCCAGCAATCGGCTCTCGGGGGATGGCTACACCTTC. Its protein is CASNRLSGDGYTF.

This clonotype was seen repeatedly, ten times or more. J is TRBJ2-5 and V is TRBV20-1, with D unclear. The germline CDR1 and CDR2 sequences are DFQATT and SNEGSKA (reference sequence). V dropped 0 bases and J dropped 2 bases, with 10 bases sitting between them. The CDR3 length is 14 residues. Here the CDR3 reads CSARDGYFQETQYF. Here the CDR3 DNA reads TGCAGTGCTAGAGATGGGTATTTTCAAGAGACCCAGTACTTC.

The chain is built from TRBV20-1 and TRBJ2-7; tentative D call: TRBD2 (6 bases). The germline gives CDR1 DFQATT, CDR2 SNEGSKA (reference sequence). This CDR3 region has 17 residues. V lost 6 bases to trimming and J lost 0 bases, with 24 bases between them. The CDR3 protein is CSAINVREKGPSYEQYF. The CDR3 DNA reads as TGCAGTGCCATAAACGTACGGGAGAAGGGACCCTCCTACGAGCAGTACTTC.

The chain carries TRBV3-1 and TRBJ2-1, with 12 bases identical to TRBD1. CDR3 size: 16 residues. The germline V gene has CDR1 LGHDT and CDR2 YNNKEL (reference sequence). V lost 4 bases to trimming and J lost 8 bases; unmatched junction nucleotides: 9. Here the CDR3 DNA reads TGTGCCAGCAGCCCCGGGACAGGGGGCTTTGGGGATGAGCAGTTCTTC. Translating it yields CASSPGTGGFGDEQFF.

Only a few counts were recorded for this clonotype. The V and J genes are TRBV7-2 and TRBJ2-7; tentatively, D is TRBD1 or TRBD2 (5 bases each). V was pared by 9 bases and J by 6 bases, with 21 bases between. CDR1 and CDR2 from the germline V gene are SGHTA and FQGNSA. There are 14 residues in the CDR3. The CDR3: CASSLEVWGCEQYF. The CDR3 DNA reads TGTGCCAGTTCCCTGGAGGTATGGGGCTGCGAGCAGTACTTC.

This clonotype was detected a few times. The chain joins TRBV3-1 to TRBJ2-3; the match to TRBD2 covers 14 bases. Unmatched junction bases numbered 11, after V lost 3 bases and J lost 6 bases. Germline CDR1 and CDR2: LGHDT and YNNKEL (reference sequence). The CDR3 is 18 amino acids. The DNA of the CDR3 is TGTGCCAGCAGCCATAGACTAGCGGGGGGGCCGTCGGGGGATACGCAGTATTTT. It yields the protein CASSHRLAGGPSGDTQYF.

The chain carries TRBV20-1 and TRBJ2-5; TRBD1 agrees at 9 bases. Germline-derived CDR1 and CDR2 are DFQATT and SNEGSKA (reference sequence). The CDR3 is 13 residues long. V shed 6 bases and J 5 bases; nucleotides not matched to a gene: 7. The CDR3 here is CSAAGTGFETQYF. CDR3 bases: TGCAGTGCCGCCGGGACAGGGTTTGAGACCCAGTACTTC.

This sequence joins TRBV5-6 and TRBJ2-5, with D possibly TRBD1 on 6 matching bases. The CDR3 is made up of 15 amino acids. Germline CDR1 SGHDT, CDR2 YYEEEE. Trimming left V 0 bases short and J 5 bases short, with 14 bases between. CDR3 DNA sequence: TGTGCCAGCAGCTTGGTCCAGGGGTGGGAGGAGACCCAGTACTTC. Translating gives CASSLVQGWEETQYF.

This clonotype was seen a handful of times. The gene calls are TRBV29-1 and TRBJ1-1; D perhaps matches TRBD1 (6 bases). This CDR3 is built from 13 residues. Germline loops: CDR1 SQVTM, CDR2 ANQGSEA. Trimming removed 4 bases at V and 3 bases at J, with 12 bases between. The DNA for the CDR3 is TGCAGCGTTGGGCAGGGGAGGGACACTGAAGCTTTCTTT. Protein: CSVGQGRDTEAFF.

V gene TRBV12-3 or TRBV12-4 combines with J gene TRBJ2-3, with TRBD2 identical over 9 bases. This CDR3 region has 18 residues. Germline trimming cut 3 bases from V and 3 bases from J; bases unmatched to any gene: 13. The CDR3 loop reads CASSFWATGGGATDTQYF. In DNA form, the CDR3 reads TGTGCCAGCAGTTTTTGGGCGACAGGCGGGGGGGCAACAGATACGCAGTATTTT.

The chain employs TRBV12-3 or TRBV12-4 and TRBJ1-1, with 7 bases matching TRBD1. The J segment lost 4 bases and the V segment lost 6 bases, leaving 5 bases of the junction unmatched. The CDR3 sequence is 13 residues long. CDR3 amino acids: CASRPGGLTEAFF. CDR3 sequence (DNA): TGTGCCAGCAGGCCAGGGGGTCTCACTGAAGCTTTCTTT.

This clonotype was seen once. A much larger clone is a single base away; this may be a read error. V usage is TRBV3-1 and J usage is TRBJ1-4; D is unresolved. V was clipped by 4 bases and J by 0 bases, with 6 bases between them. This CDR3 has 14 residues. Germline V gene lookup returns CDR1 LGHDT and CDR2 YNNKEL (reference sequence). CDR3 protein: CASSRASTNEKLFF. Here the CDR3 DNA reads TGTGCCAGCAGCCGAGCTTCAACTAATGAAAAACTGTTTTTT. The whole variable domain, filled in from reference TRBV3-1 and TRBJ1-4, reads DTAVSQTPKYLVTQMGNDKSIKCEQNLGHDTMYWYKQDSKKFLKIMFSYNNKELIINETVPNRFSPKSPDKAHLNLHINSLELGDSAVYFCASSRASTNEKLFFGSGTQLSVL.

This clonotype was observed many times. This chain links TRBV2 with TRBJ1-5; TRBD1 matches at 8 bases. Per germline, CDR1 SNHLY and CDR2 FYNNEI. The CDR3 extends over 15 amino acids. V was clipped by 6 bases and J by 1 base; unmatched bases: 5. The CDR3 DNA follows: TGTGCCAGCAGCCCGGACAGGGTAAGCAATCAGCCCCAGCATTTT. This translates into CASSPDRVSNQPQHF.